The rows below give T cell receptor beta chains drawn from one sample of a study of T cell repertoires in cytomegalovirus infection. One entry per CDR3 protein, called by TCRdb with MiXCR from the reads. The repertoire holds 680,000 or so distinct CDR3 sequences, with 35% to 45% as singletons. Material for sequencing was PBMCs. These receptors were collected from a human donor in good health (CMV status not recorded). Some clones in this sample may be carry-over from other donors' samples. CDR3s include the opening cysteine and the closing phenylalanine or tryptophan. D genes are given only for firm matches. Clone size is given for some rows only: seen once, a few or many times, or a class if the clone is expanded.

clone_size j_call v_call d_call cdr3_aa cdr3_nt
. TRBJ2-7 TRBV7-8 . CASSFSGMSSYEQYF TGTGCCAGCAGCTTCTCAGGAATGAGCTCCTACGAGCAGTACTTC
. TRBJ2-1 TRBV6-5 TRBD2 CASRGLAGDYNEQFF TGTGCCAGCAGGGGACTAGCGGGGGATTACAATGAGCAGTTCTTC
. TRBJ2-5 TRBV19 . CAGLGVRKTQYF TGTGCCGGCCTTGGGGTCAGAAAGACCCAGTACTTC
. TRBJ2-7 TRBV6-5 . CASSYDSPPYEQYF TGTGCCAGCAGTTACGACAGTCCCCCCTACGAGCAGTACTTC
many TRBJ2-1 TRBV7-8 . CASSLEFGTDPYNEQFF TGTGCCAGCAGCTTAGAATTTGGGACGGACCCCTACAATGAGCAGTTCTTC
. TRBJ2-5 TRBV15 TRBD1 CATSPRDRGLKETQYF TGTGCCACCAGCCCAAGGGACAGGGGCTTGAAGGAGACCCAGTACTTC
. TRBJ2-1 TRBV20-1 TRBD1 CSARDRTGRNEQFF TGCAGTGCTAGAGACCGGACAGGGAGGAATGAGCAGTTCTTC
many TRBJ2-7 TRBV11-2 . CASSFPGPYEQYF TGTGCCAGCAGCTTTCCGGGGCCCTACGAGCAGTACTTC
. TRBJ2-3 TRBV4-1 TRBD2 CASSQRTPGLAGEYTDTQYF TGCGCCAGCAGCCAAAGAACCCCGGGACTAGCGGGGGAATACACAGATACGCAGTATTTT
. TRBJ2-3 TRBV11-2 . CASNGEGAELTDTQYF TGTGCCAGCAATGGGGAGGGGGCAGAACTCACAGATACGCAGTATTTT
. TRBJ1-1 TRBV28 TRBD1 CASRIYGTGVTEAFF TGTGCCAGCAGGATATACGGGACAGGGGTGACTGAAGCTTTCTTT
. TRBJ1-5 TRBV6-5 TRBD1 CASSSTTGTSNQPQHF TGTGCCAGCAGTTCCACGACAGGGACTAGCAATCAGCCCCAGCATTTT
. TRBJ1-5 TRBV6-6 . CASSYEGQGQPQHF TGTGCCAGCAGTTACGAGGGACAAGGGCAGCCCCAGCATTTT
. TRBJ2-1 TRBV20-1 TRBD1 CSAEGATGVQFF TGCAGTGCTGAGGGGGCGACAGGGGTCCAGTTCTTC
. TRBJ1-1 TRBV19 . CASRGPMNTEAFF TGTGCCAGTCGGGGCCCCATGAACACTGAAGCTTTCTTT
. TRBJ1-3 TRBV7-6 . CASSLGVGISGNTIYF TGTGCCAGCAGCTTAGGAGTTGGGATCTCTGGAAACACCATATATTTT
. TRBJ2-3 TRBV4-2 TRBD2 CASSQEAAGAARTDTQYF TGTGCCAGCAGCCAAGAGGCGGCGGGAGCGGCCCGCACAGATACGCAGTATTTT
few TRBJ2-1 TRBV20-1 TRBD2 CSARTSGGYNEQFF TGCAGTGCTAGAACTAGCGGGGGTTACAATGAGCAGTTCTTC
. TRBJ1-5 TRBV7-8 . CASSLGEYINQPKHF TGTGCCAGCAGCCTAGGGGAGTACATCAATCAGCCCAAGCATTTT
. TRBJ2-7 TRBV7-6 . CASSPVQARSYEQYF TGTGCCAGCAGCCCGGTACAGGCCCGGTCCTACGAGCAGTACTTC
few TRBJ1-1 TRBV4-1 . CASSQVSGQGNTEAFF TGCGCCAGCAGCCAAGTGTCCGGCCAGGGGAACACTGAAGCTTTCTTT
. TRBJ1-2 TRBV2 . CASSVVQAFYGYTF TGTGCCAGCAGTGTAGTACAGGCATTCTATGGCTACACCTTC
. TRBJ2-7 TRBV27 . CASSFSDPSYEQYF TGTGCCAGCAGTTTTTCAGACCCCAGCTACGAGCAGTACTTC
many TRBJ1-1 TRBV7-2 . CASSQQIYTEAFF TGTGCCAGCAGCCAGCAGATTTACACTGAAGCTTTCTTT
. TRBJ2-1 TRBV7-9 TRBD2 CASSLARGEAGSSYNEQFF TGTGCCAGCAGCTTAGCGCGGGGGGAAGCGGGGTCCTCCTACAATGAGCAGTTCTTC
once TRBJ2-3 TRBV12-3/TRBV12-4 TRBD2 CASRPDLAGGPRRYF TGTGCCAGCAGGCCGGACCTAGCGGGGGGCCCCCGCCGGTATTTT
many TRBJ2-2 TRBV5-5 . CASSDFDGSNTGELFF TGTGCCAGCAGCGATTTCGATGGGTCGAACACCGGGGAGCTGTTTTTT
. TRBJ2-4 TRBV10-3 . CAISEPGRKNIQYF TGTGCCATCAGTGAGCCGGGACGGAAAAACATTCAGTACTTC
. TRBJ1-6 TRBV4-1 . CASSQVILAPVQSFNSPLHF TGCGCCAGCAGCCAAGTAATACTTGCACCGGTACAGAGTTTCAACTCACCCCTCCACTTT
. TRBJ2-3 TRBV28 . CASSRIGGTSTDTQYF TGTGCCAGCAGTCGTATTGGGGGGACTAGCACAGATACGCAGTATTTT
many TRBJ2-1 TRBV20-1 TRBD2 CSARDQLAGAVEQFF TGCAGTGCTAGAGATCAACTAGCGGGAGCGGTTGAGCAGTTCTTC
few TRBJ2-1 TRBV28 . CASSWGNEQFF TGTGCCAGCAGTTGGGGCAATGAGCAGTTCTTC
. TRBJ2-7 TRBV2 TRBD1 CASRPGQAPYEQYF TGTGCCAGCAGGCCGGGACAGGCCCCCTACGAGCAGTACTTC
many TRBJ1-1 TRBV7-9 . CASSSDIMNTEAFF TGTGCCAGCAGCTCCGACATTATGAACACTGAAGCTTTCTTT
once TRBJ2-2 TRBV7-9 TRBD1 CASSQDRGTGELFF TGTGCCAGCAGCCAAGACAGGGGCACCGGGGAGCTGTTTTTT
many TRBJ2-2 TRBV4-2 TRBD1 CASSQVSGQGSSGELFF TGTGCCAGCAGCCAAGTCTCCGGACAGGGCTCGTCCGGGGAGCTGTTTTTT
few TRBJ2-5 TRBV5-1 . CASSFRGMNQETQYF TGCGCCAGCAGCTTCAGAGGAATGAACCAAGAGACCCAGTACTTC
few TRBJ2-7 TRBV4-1 TRBD2 CASSQDFSLAGSYEQYF TGCGCCAGCAGCCAAGATTTCAGCCTAGCGGGGTCCTACGAGCAGTACTTC
. TRBJ1-4 TRBV10-1 . CASSEGSGEKLFF TGCGCCAGCAGTGAGGGTTCGGGTGAAAAACTGTTTTTT
. TRBJ2-5 TRBV27 TRBD1 CASSLAWTGRETQYF TGTGCCAGCAGTTTAGCCTGGACAGGGCGGGAGACCCAGTACTTC
once TRBJ2-2 TRBV11-3 . CASSSLREKNTGELFF TGTGCCAGCAGCTCCCTTCGGGAGAAGAACACCGGGGAGCTGTTTTTT
. TRBJ2-2 TRBV4-2 . CASRQDSYTGELFF TGTGCCAGCAGACAAGATTCGTATACCGGGGAGCTGTTTTTT
once TRBJ2-1 TRBV7-4 . CASSLVGNNNEQFF TGTGCCAGCAGCTTAGTCGGGAATAACAATGAGCAGTTCTTC
. TRBJ1-3 TRBV14 . CASSQGRWDSPRNTIYF TGTGCCAGCAGCCAAGGAAGGTGGGACTCTCCGCGCAACACCATATATTTT
many TRBJ2-1 TRBV7-2 . CASSLRTGRLSSYNEQFF TGTGCCAGCAGCCTTAGAACGGGGAGGTTGAGCTCCTACAATGAGCAGTTCTTC
few TRBJ2-7 TRBV6-1 . CASAGTSYEQYF TGTGCCAGCGCCGGGACATCCTACGAGCAGTACTTC
once TRBJ2-5 TRBV6-1 TRBD2 CASSESLWGLQETQYF TGTGCCAGCAGTGAATCCCTGTGGGGACTACAAGAGACCCAGTACTTC
once TRBJ1-1 TRBV5-1 . CASSQRAGTEAFF TGCGCCAGCAGCCAAAGGGCGGGCACTGAAGCTTTCTTT
few TRBJ2-1 TRBV2 TRBD1 CASGRTGVYNEQFF TGTGCCAGCGGGCGGACAGGGGTCTACAATGAGCAGTTCTTC
. TRBJ2-5 TRBV6-6 . CASSSQPYREETQYF TGTGCCAGCAGTTCCCAACCCTACAGGGAAGAGACCCAGTACTTC
. TRBJ1-5 TRBV5-1 TRBD1 CASSLGDRVDQPQHF TGCGCCAGCAGCTTGGGGGACAGGGTGGATCAGCCCCAGCATTTT